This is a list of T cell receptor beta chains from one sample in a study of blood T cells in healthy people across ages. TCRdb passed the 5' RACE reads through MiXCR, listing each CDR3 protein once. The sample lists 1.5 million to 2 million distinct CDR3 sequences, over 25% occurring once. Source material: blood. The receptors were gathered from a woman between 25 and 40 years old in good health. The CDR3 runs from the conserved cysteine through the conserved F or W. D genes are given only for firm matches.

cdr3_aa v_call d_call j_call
CATSDTGGTDTQYF TRBV24-1 TRBD1 TRBJ2-3
CASSQSIEQYF TRBV3-1 - TRBJ2-7
CASSDVGENIQYF TRBV25-1 - TRBJ2-4
CASKRGTGGSEQYF TRBV12-3/TRBV12-4 TRBD1 TRBJ2-7
CASSLMVCTDTQYF TRBV5-1 - TRBJ2-3
CASSFTGPDYEQYF TRBV12-3/TRBV12-4 - TRBJ2-7
CASSAMGQYGETQYF TRBV5-5 TRBD1 TRBJ2-5
CASSFGRVNQPQHF TRBV3-1 - TRBJ1-5
CASSRDSREKLFF TRBV2 TRBD1 TRBJ1-4
CASSIGTSSKYPTKGYF TRBV7-9 TRBD2 TRBJ2-7
CASSLGTLSYNEQFF TRBV5-4 - TRBJ2-1
CASSPWELNSNSPLHF TRBV28 - TRBJ1-6
CASSYMGRGPSGYTF TRBV6-5 TRBD1 TRBJ1-2
CASSKRQSGTDTQYF TRBV5-1 - TRBJ2-3
CASSEGQVRFNEQFF TRBV7-2 TRBD1 TRBJ2-1
CAWSLQGVAQETQYF TRBV30 TRBD1 TRBJ2-5
CSARQTDTQYF TRBV20-1 - TRBJ2-3
CAAGEVETQYF TRBV28 TRBD2 TRBJ2-5
CASTLRAVRGNEQFF TRBV13 - TRBJ2-1
CASSFSSGGGYEQYF TRBV28 TRBD2 -
CASSQGEGEAFF TRBV14 - TRBJ1-1
CASSNEGNQPQHF TRBV7-2 - TRBJ1-5
CASSPTIISGQTQYF TRBV5-1 - TRBJ2-5
CASSLQDRTGELFF TRBV3-1 - TRBJ2-2
CSVEWGLAGLIAKNIQYF TRBV29-1 TRBD2 TRBJ2-4
CASKLTGTGAYEQYF TRBV6-5 TRBD1 TRBJ2-7
CASSHRDGYKPQHF TRBV4-1 - TRBJ1-5